This T cell receptor beta chain was profiled in a study of early stage breast cancer tumors. Findings and limits, study-wide: Most shared enriched TCRB sequences were commonly generated ones.

As to this clone: Its antigen is as yet unknown.

Sequencing used immunoSEQ multiplex PCR; TCRdb keeps in-frame clones, though not all of them. In the table there are fewer than 35,000 clones, roughly four fifths of which are singletons. The CDR3 runs 14 residues. Trimming took 4 bases from V and 3 from J, leaving 13 bases between them. Germline V lookup: CDR1 SGHRS, CDR2 YFSETQ. Sequences were obtained from breast tumor tissue. The chain employs TRBV5-1 and TRBJ1-2; D is possibly TRBD1 (5 bases). The receptor was isolated from a person aged 25 to 45 with breast cancer. CDR3 region: CASSMSGTDYGYTF. CDR3 DNA sequence: TGCGCCAGCAGCATGTCCGGGACGGACTATGGCTACACCTTC.